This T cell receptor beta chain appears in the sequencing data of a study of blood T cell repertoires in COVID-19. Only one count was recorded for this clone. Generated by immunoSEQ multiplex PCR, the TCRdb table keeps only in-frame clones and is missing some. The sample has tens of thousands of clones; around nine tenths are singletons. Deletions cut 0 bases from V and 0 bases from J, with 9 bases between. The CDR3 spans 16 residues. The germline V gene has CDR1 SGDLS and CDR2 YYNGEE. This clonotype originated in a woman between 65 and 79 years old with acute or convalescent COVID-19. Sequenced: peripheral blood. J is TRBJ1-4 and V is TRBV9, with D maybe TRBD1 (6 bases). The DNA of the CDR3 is TGTGCCAGCAGCGTAGCCCAGGGGTCAACTAATGAAAAACTGTTTTTT. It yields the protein CASSVAQGSTNEKLFF. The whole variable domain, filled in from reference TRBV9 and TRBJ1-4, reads DSGVTQTPKHLITATGQRVTLRCSPRSGDLSVYWYQQSLDQGLQFLIQYYNGEERAKGNILERFSAQQFPDLHSELNLSSLELGDSALYFCASSVAQGSTNEKLFFGSGTQLSVL.